This T cell receptor beta chain derives from a study of CD8 T cell repertoires and HIV-1 epitope variants. Assay: immunoSEQ multiplex PCR; the TCRdb copy retains only in-frame clones and omits some. This sample yields 6,000 to 7,000 clones, of which over 50% are seen a single time; less than 50% belongs to the top ten. The germline gives CDR1 MNHEY, CDR2 SMNVEV (reference sequence). The CDR3 is 16 amino acids. V was shortened by 1 base and J by 4 bases, with 14 bases between the two germline ends. This clone was recorded only once. What it binds is unknown. The chain carries TRBV27 and TRBJ2-1, with D hard to call. The sequence was obtained from a male donor with HIV. The sequenced sample consisted of cultured CD8+ T cells derived from PBMCs. This CDR3 is CASSLLSRDLYNEQFF. CDR3 sequence (DNA): TGTGCCAGCAGTTTATTGTCCAGAGACCTTTACAATGAGCAGTTCTTC.